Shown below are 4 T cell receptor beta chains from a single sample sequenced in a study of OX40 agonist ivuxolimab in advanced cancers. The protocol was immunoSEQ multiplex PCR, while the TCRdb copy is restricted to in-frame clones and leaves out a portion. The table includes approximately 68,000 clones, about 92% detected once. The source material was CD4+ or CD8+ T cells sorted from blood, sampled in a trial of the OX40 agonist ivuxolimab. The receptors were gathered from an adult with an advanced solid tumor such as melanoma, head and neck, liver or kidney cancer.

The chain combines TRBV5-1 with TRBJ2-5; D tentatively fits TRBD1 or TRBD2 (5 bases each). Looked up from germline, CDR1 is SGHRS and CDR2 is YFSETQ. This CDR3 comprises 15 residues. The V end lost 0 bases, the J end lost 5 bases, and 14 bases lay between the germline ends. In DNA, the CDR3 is TGCGCCAGCAGCTTGGGGACCGGGGCCTCGGAGACCCAGTACTTC. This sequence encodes CASSLGTGASETQYF.

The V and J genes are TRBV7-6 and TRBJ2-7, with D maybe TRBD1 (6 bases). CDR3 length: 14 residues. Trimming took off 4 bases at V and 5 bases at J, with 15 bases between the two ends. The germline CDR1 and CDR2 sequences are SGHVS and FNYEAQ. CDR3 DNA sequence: TGTGCCAGCAGCTCCGAGATAACAGGGCACGAGCAGTACTTC. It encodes CASSSEITGHEQYF.

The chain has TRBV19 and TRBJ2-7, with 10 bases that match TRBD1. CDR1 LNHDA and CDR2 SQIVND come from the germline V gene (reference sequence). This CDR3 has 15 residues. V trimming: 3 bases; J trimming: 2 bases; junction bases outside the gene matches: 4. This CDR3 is CASSILGTGAYEQYF. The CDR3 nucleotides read TGTGCCAGTAGTATTCTGGGGACAGGGGCCTACGAGCAGTACTTC.

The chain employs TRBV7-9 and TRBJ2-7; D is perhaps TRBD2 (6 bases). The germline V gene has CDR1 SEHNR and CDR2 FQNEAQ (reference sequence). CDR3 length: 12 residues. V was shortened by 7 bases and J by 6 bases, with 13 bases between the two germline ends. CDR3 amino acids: CASTAGPSEQYF. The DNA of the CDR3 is TGTGCCAGCACCGCGGGACCCTCCGAGCAGTACTTC. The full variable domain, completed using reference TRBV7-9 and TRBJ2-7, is DTGVSQNPRHKITKRGQNVTFRCDPISEHNRLYWYRQTLGQGPEFLTYFQNEAQLEKSRLLSDRFSAERPKGSFSTLEIQRTEQGDSAMYLCASTAGPSEQYFGPGTRLTVT.